This T cell receptor beta chain was sequenced during a study of blood T cell repertoires in COVID-19. Study-wide background: From T cells, B-cell-depleted T cells, or PBMCs came the material, which was cDNA or gDNA.

This table comes from immunoSEQ multiplex PCR, and its TCRdb copy is limited to in-frame clones, with some not included. The sample has some 190,000 clones; roughly 85% are singletons. V was cut by 1 base and J by 6 bases, with 7 bases left in between. The CDR3 contains 13 residues. Germline V gives CDR1 KGHDR, CDR2 SFDVKD. This clone appeared a few times. The J gene is TRBJ2-3, the V gene TRBV24-1; tentatively, D is TRBD2 (5 bases). The source is a human donor with active or convalescent COVID-19. The donor label of this sample is uncertain. Sequencing was performed on peripheral blood. CDR3 residues: CATSDFEGDTQYF. The DNA for the CDR3 is TGTGCCACCAGTGATTTTGAGGGCGATACGCAGTATTTT.